What follows describes a single T cell receptor (beta chain). The protocol was immunoSEQ multiplex PCR, while the TCRdb copy is restricted to in-frame clones and leaves out a portion. The table records over 150,000 clones, about 80% of them present only once. V gave up 0 bases and J gave up 1 base, with 13 bases separating them. This CDR3 has 16 residues. Germline V gene sequence: CDR1 SGHRS, CDR2 YFSETQ. The sample is drawn from a study of blood T cell repertoires in COVID-19. Study information: The origin of the acute and convalescent COVID-19 samples was the United States, Italy and Spain. Sample material is recorded as cDNA or gDNA derived from T cells, B-cell-depleted T cells, or PBMCs.

This receptor was identified in a woman aged 55-70 years with acute or convalescent COVID-19. The chain carries TRBV5-1 and TRBJ1-1; no firm D call. The sample was peripheral blood. CDR3 region: CASSLGMSEGNTEAFF. The CDR3 bases are TGCGCCAGCAGCTTGGGTATGTCTGAGGGGAACACTGAAGCTTTCTTT.